This T cell receptor beta chain was obtained from a study of blood T cell repertoires in COVID-19. Study background: Specimens from acute and convalescent COVID-19 originated in the United States, Italy and Spain.

Germline V gene lookup returns CDR1 MRHNA and CDR2 SNTAGT. This CDR3 has 15 amino acids. J was trimmed by 0 bases and V by 6 bases; bases with no gene match: 6. Here immunoSEQ multiplex PCR was the method, and the copy in TCRdb shows in-frame clones only, minus some. The top ten hold about 3.5% of the sample, which has about 160,000 clones, roughly 85% seen once. The clonotype was recovered from a man in his sixties or seventies with acute or convalescent COVID-19. The sequencing input was peripheral blood. The chain links TRBV6-4 to TRBJ2-3; 7 nucleotides agree with TRBD1. The CDR3 region is CASSLTGASTDTQYF. The CDR3 coding sequence is TGTGCCAGCAGCCTTACAGGGGCTAGCACAGATACGCAGTATTTT.